This TCR beta chain was sequenced in a study of early T cells in non-severe SARS-CoV-2 infection. This clonotype has a handful of counts. The ends lost 2 bases at V and 4 bases at J; junction bases unmatched: 2. Germline CDR1 is MNHEY and CDR2 is SMNVEV (reference sequence). The CDR3 consists of 14 residues. TCRdb called the 5' RACE reads again in MiXCR, with one record for every CDR3 protein. The sample yields over 55,000 distinct CDR3 sequences, 8% to 10% seen once. The chain uses TRBV27 and TRBJ2-7; 10 bases fit TRBD1. The sequence came from an adult who was a healthcare worker with PCR-confirmed SARS-CoV-2 infection or an uninfected control (not recorded which). The sample taken for sequencing was whole blood. Here the CDR3 DNA reads TGTGCCAGCAGTTTACGACAGGGGGCTTACGAGCAGTACGTC. This translates into CASSLRQGAYEQYV.